The 30 T cell receptor beta chains reported below all come from one sample, sequenced in a study of blood T cell repertoires in COVID-19. Generated by immunoSEQ multiplex PCR, the TCRdb table keeps only in-frame clones and is missing some. The table lists more than 250,000 clones, approximately 88% of them singletons, with about 1.2% in the top ten. Sequences were obtained from PBMCs or T cells enriched from blood (not recorded which). The receptors stem from a woman between 35 and 50 years old with acute COVID-19.

This chain connects TRBV28 to TRBJ1-3; 8 bases map to TRBD1. The CDR3 contains 15 residues. Trimming took 2 bases from V and 2 from J; bases not matched to a gene: 2. CDR1 and CDR2 (germline): MDHEN, SYDVKM. CDR3 residues: CASSLQGATGNTIYF. The CDR3 DNA reads TGTGCCAGCAGTTTACAGGGGGCGACTGGAAACACCATATATTTT.

The CDR3 coding sequence is TGTGCCTGGAACTCCGGAGGCCTCCGACTTGGGAATTCACCCCTCCACTTT. Its protein product is CAWNSGGLRLGNSPLHF. This chain connects TRBV30 to TRBJ1-6; D unresolved. With 4 bases removed from V and 7 bases from J, the gap between germline ends came to 23 bases. CDR3 length: 17 residues. Germline assignment: CDR1 GTSNPN and CDR2 SVGIG (reference sequence).

The rearrangement joins TRBV11-2 to TRBJ1-2; 11 nucleotides agree with TRBD1. The V gene end was trimmed by 4 bases and the J gene end by 13 bases; junction bases not matched to a gene: 20. Germline CDR1 is SGHAT and CDR2 is FQNNGV. The CDR3 extends over 17 amino acids. CDR3 sequence reads: CASSSPRTGGVVGLRTF. CDR3 DNA sequence: TGTGCCAGCAGCTCACCCAGGACAGGGGGCGTCGTTGGGTTGCGCACCTTC. The full variable domain, completed using reference TRBV11-2 and TRBJ1-2, is EAGVAQSPRYKIIEKRQSVAFWCNPISGHATLYWYQQILGQGPKLLIQFQNNGVVDDSQLPKDRFSAERLKGVDSTLKIQPAKLEDSAVYLCASSSPRTGGVVGLRTFGSGTRLTVV.

V usage is TRBV3-1 (or the pseudogene TRBV3-2) and J usage is TRBJ2-1; TRBD2 matches 7 bases. The J segment lost 9 bases and the V segment lost 4 bases, leaving 9 bases of the junction unmatched. Germline V gene sequence: CDR1 LGHDT, CDR2 YNNKEL (reference sequence). This CDR3 region has 14 residues. CDR3 in amino acids: CASSPGLNRGEQFF. CDR3 coding DNA: TGTGCCAGCAGCCCGGGACTAAATCGCGGTGAGCAGTTCTTC.

This chain connects TRBV5-4 to TRBJ2-7; a weak D match, TRBD2 (6 bases). Germline CDR1 is SGHNT and CDR2 is YYREEE (reference sequence). The CDR3 is 13 amino acids. V was clipped by 2 bases and J by 5 bases, with 11 bases between them. The CDR3 bases are TGTGCCAGCAGCTTAGCTAGCGCCGACGAGCAGTACTTC. Protein: CASSLASADEQYF. The whole variable domain, remainder taken from reference TRBV5-4 and TRBJ2-7, is ETGVTQSPTHLIKTRGQQVTLRCSSQSGHNTVSWYQQALGQGPQFIFQYYREEENGRGNFPPRFSGLQFPNYSSELNVNALELDDSALYLCASSLASADEQYFGPGTRLTVT.

The chain combines TRBV6-5 with TRBJ1-5; TRBD1 matches 11 bases. CDR3 length: 15 residues. Per the germline V gene, CDR1 is MNHEY and CDR2 is SVGAGI. The ends lost 6 bases at V and 6 bases at J; junction bases unmatched: 7. This chain's CDR3 is CASRRTGGFSQPQHF. The DNA for the CDR3 is TGTGCCAGCAGACGGACAGGGGGCTTCAGTCAGCCCCAGCATTTT.

The V gene is TRBV7-9, the J gene TRBJ1-1, with D possibly being TRBD1 (6 bases). Germline V gene data show CDR1 as SEHNR and CDR2 as FQNEAQ (reference sequence). The CDR3 has 13 residues. Trimming shortened V by 7 bases and J by 6 bases, and 15 bases separated the two germline ends. CDR3 sequence (DNA): TGTGCCAGCACGCCATCAGGGGCTGCTGAAGCTTTCTTT. Its protein is CASTPSGAAEAFF.

This chain uses TRBV3-1 (or the pseudogene TRBV3-2) with TRBJ1-1; D is uncertain. V dropped 7 bases and J dropped 4 bases, with 16 bases sitting between them. The germline V gene has CDR1 LGHDT and CDR2 YNNKEL (reference sequence). The CDR3 contains 14 residues. Written as DNA, the CDR3 is TGTGCCAGCACCATAAACCTAGGCGTCACTGAAGCTTTCTTT. Encoded protein: CASTINLGVTEAFF.

The CDR3 region has the DNA TGTGCCAGCAGCCAATCTGGCAGGGCTGGTGAAAAACTGTTTTTT. This codes for CASSQSGRAGEKLFF. The rearrangement links TRBV16 to TRBJ1-4, with D possibly matching TRBD1 (5 bases). CDR3 length: 15 residues. Trimming pared 0 bases from V and 7 bases from J, leaving 12 bases between. Per the germline V gene, CDR1 is KGHSY and CDR2 is FQNENV.

V and J are TRBV6-4 and TRBJ1-2; no clear D. V gave up 2 bases and J gave up 6 bases, with 10 bases separating them. Germline-derived CDR1 and CDR2 are MRHNA and SNTAGT. The CDR3 runs to 13 residues. The CDR3 reads CASSDNGNDGYTF. The CDR3 DNA follows: TGTGCCAGCAGTGACAACGGGAACGATGGCTACACCTTC.

The rearrangement uses TRBV4-1 and TRBJ2-2, with TRBD2 matching 13 bases. Germline V CDR1 and CDR2: MGHRA, YSYEKL. The CDR3 sequence is 19 residues long. V lost 3 bases and J lost 3; bases outside the gene matches: 10. The CDR3 bases are TGCGCCAGCAGCCATCACCCACTAGCGGGAGGGCCGGACACCGGGGAGCTGTTTTTT. This encodes CASSHHPLAGGPDTGELFF.

A remark on this clone: A junction end diverges from the germline sequence, so it may reflect a read error. The chain uses TRBV12-3 or TRBV12-4 and TRBJ2-5; perhaps TRBD2 as D (6 bases). The CDR3 is 13 amino acids. CDR3 in DNA: TGTGCCAGCACCCCGGGGGTGATAGAGTCCCAGTACTTC. Protein: CASTPGVIESQYF.

The chain employs TRBV6-1 and TRBJ1-3; D remains unclear. This CDR3 region has 19 residues. Germline V gene sequence: CDR1 MNHNS, CDR2 SASEGT. V gave up 2 bases and J gave up 2 bases, with 22 bases separating them. The CDR3 loop is CASSEFGYWQSAAGNTIYF. The CDR3 DNA reads as TGTGCCAGCAGTGAATTTGGTTACTGGCAGTCCGCGGCTGGAAACACCATATATTTT.

The sample holds a few counts of this clone. The CDR3 spells CASSLGWGTEQYF. The CDR3 DNA is TGTGCCAGCAGCTTAGGATGGGGCACCGAGCAGTACTTC. This chain uses TRBV7-9 with TRBJ2-7; tentative D call: TRBD1 (5 bases). CDR1 is SEHNR, CDR2 FQNEAQ, per germline (reference sequence). V dropped 1 base and J dropped 6 bases, with 10 bases sitting between them. The CDR3 extends over 13 amino acids.

This clone has only a few counts. The V call is TRBV9, the J call TRBJ2-5; TRBD1 matches 12 bases. The CDR3 is 21 amino acids. Trimming at V came to 0 bases and at J to 2 bases, leaving 17 bases not matched to a gene. Germline lookup yields CDR1 SGDLS and CDR2 YYNGEE. The CDR3 DNA reads TGTGCCAGCAGCGTAGGGAGGGACAGGGGGCTTACTAGCGGGTTGCAAGAGACCCAGTACTTC. Translating gives CASSVGRDRGLTSGLQETQYF.

This clone was seen more than once but under ten times. The chain employs TRBV27 and TRBJ1-4; D might be TRBD1 (6 bases). Looked up from germline, CDR1 is MNHEY and CDR2 is SMNVEV (reference sequence). Trimming cost V 2 bases and J 4 bases, with 11 bases left between them. This CDR3 has 15 residues. CDR3 sequence (DNA): TGTGCCAGCAGTTTAGGCGGCAGGGGTAATGAAAAACTGTTTTTT. It encodes CASSLGGRGNEKLFF.

The J gene is TRBJ1-4, the V gene TRBV11-2, with D unclear. There are 16 residues in the CDR3. Trimming cost V 0 bases and J 7 bases, with 15 bases left between them. Germline-derived CDR1 and CDR2 are SGHAT and FQNNGV. CDR3 DNA: TGTGCCAGCAGCTTAGATCTGGAGGATGCAGGTGAAAAACTGTTTTTT. Protein product: CASSLDLEDAGEKLFF.

This chain connects TRBV11-2 to TRBJ2-2; maybe TRBD2 (6 bases). This CDR3 is 13 amino acids long. Germline CDR1 reads SGHAT; CDR2 reads FQNNGV. V was shortened by 5 bases and J by 6 bases, with 10 bases between the two germline ends. In nucleotides, the CDR3 is TGTGCCAGCAGCACACTAGCATCCGGGGAGCTGTTTTTT. Translated, it gives CASSTLASGELFF.

The rearrangement uses TRBV10-3 and TRBJ1-5; 9 nucleotides line up with TRBD1. Germline V CDR1 and CDR2: ENHRY, SYGVKD. The CDR3 runs to 14 residues. V was pared by 10 bases and J by 2 bases, with 6 bases of the junction left unmatched. The CDR3 bases are TGTGCCACCGCTCGACAGGGGGGCAATCAGCCCCAGCATTTT. This encodes CATARQGGNQPQHF.

The V and J genes are TRBV2 and TRBJ1-5; possible D gene TRBD1, 6 bases. V dropped 2 bases and J dropped 0 bases, with 8 bases sitting between them. The CDR3 is 15 amino acids. Germline CDR1 reads SNHLY; CDR2 reads FYNNEI. This chain's CDR3 is CASSEQGSSNQPQHF. The CDR3 coding sequence is TGTGCCAGCAGTGAACAGGGGAGTAGCAATCAGCCCCAGCATTTT.

In its sample, this clone was seen once. The rearrangement joins TRBV7-9 to TRBJ2-1, with 10 bases matching TRBD2. There are 15 residues in the CDR3. V lost 6 bases and J lost 2; bases outside the gene matches: 4. Per the germline V gene, CDR1 is SEHNR and CDR2 is FQNEAQ (reference sequence). CDR3 DNA: TGTGCCAGCAGTTGGAGCGGGAGGGCCTACAATGAGCAGTTCTTC. This encodes CASSWSGRAYNEQFF.

The chain has TRBV18 and TRBJ2-2; 7 bases are shared with TRBD1. This CDR3 spans 16 amino acids. Germline values: CDR1 KGHSH, CDR2 LQKENI. J gave up 0 bases and V 0 bases, and 1 base lay outside the gene matches. The CDR3 bases are TGTGCCAGCTCACCACCGACAGGGACGAACACCGGGGAGCTGTTTTTT. Its translation is CASSPPTGTNTGELFF.

The chain joins TRBV9 to TRBJ2-1, with 13 bases fitting TRBD2. CDR3 length equals 14 residues. Germline-derived CDR1 and CDR2 are SGDLS and YYNGEE. Trimming cost V 3 bases and J 9 bases; bases outside gene matches: 3. Written as DNA, the CDR3 is TGTGCCAGCAGCGAACTAGCGGGAGGGGTTGAGCAGTTCTTC. It encodes CASSELAGGVEQFF.

The chain combines TRBV7-9 with TRBJ2-5; D not certain. This CDR3 is 17 amino acids long. Trimming took off 5 bases at V and 5 bases at J, with 24 bases between the two ends. In germline, CDR1 is SEHNR, CDR2 FQNEAQ (reference sequence). The DNA of the CDR3 is TGTGCCAGCAGCAACAACAAACTCGGAGTGGGTCGGGAGACCCAGTACTTC. This sequence encodes CASSNNKLGVGRETQYF. The full variable domain, rest sourced from reference TRBV7-9 and TRBJ2-5, is DTGVSQNPRHKITKRGQNVTFRCDPISEHNRLYWYRQTLGQGPEFLTYFQNEAQLEKSRLLSDRFSAERPKGSFSTLEIQRTEQGDSAMYLCASSNNKLGVGRETQYFGPGTRLLVL.

The chain uses TRBV3-1 (or the pseudogene TRBV3-2) and TRBJ2-7; the match to TRBD2 covers 7 bases. Germline lookup yields CDR1 LGHDT and CDR2 YNNKEL (reference sequence). This CDR3 is 17 amino acids long. The V gene end was trimmed by 0 bases and the J gene end by 0 bases; junction bases not matched to a gene: 8. The DNA for the CDR3 is TGTGCCAGCAGCCAAGAAGGGCCTAGCGGTAGCTCCTACGAGCAGTACGTC. Protein: CASSQEGPSGSSYEQYV.

This clone was observed a few times. The rearrangement uses TRBV5-1 and TRBJ2-7; D is unresolved. V was trimmed by 5 bases and J by 0 bases, leaving 6 bases between them. Germline lookup yields CDR1 SGHRS and CDR2 YFSETQ. The CDR3 extends over 12 amino acids. CDR3 sequence reads: CASRETSYEQYF. DNA for the CDR3: TGCGCCAGCAGGGAGACCTCCTACGAGCAGTACTTC. The full variable domain, with the rest looked up from reference TRBV5-1 and TRBJ2-7, is KAGVTQTPRYLIKTRGQQVTLSCSPISGHRSVSWYQQTPGQGLQFLFEYFSETQRNKGNFPGRFSGRQFSNSRSEMNVSTLELGDSALYLCASRETSYEQYFGPGTRLTVT.

The chain couples TRBV9 to TRBJ1-1; weak D call: TRBD1 (5 bases). The germline gives CDR1 SGDLS, CDR2 YYNGEE. This CDR3 is built from 14 residues. Trimming took off 2 bases at V and 1 base at J, with 9 bases between the two ends. The CDR3 protein is CASSVQTENTEAFF. The CDR3, as DNA: TGTGCCAGCAGCGTCCAGACAGAGAACACTGAAGCTTTCTTT. Filled out from reference TRBV9 and TRBJ1-1, the complete variable domain reads DSGVTQTPKHLITATGQRVTLRCSPRSGDLSVYWYQQSLDQGLQFLIQYYNGEERAKGNILERFSAQQFPDLHSELNLSSLELGDSALYFCASSVQTENTEAFFGQGTRLTVV.

The J gene is TRBJ1-4, the V gene TRBV2; tentatively, D is TRBD1 (6 bases). Trimming stripped 6 bases from V and 2 bases from J, with 13 bases between. CDR1 is SNHLY and CDR2 is FYNNEI in the germline V gene. This CDR3 is 15 amino acids long. The CDR3 loop reads CASRLQGLTNEKLFF. The CDR3, as DNA: TGTGCCAGCAGACTTCAGGGGCTGACTAATGAAAAACTGTTTTTT.

A single count supports this clone. In DNA form, the CDR3 reads TGTGCCAGCAGTCGACCAGGGACTAGCGGGATCGCAAATGAGCAGTTCTTC. Translated, it gives CASSRPGTSGIANEQFF. The V and J genes are TRBV28 and TRBJ2-1; 13 bases map to TRBD2. The trim removed 5 bases at V and 7 bases at J, leaving 11 bases unmatched. This CDR3 spans 17 amino acids. Germline-derived CDR1 and CDR2 are MDHEN and SYDVKM.

The J gene is TRBJ1-1, the V gene TRBV6-5; TRBD1 matches at 7 bases. Germline V gives CDR1 MNHEY, CDR2 SVGAGI. V was clipped by 8 bases and J by 2 bases; unmatched bases: 2. This CDR3 is 12 amino acids long. The CDR3 sequence is CASRTGNTEAFF. The CDR3 DNA follows: TGTGCCAGCCGGACAGGTAACACTGAAGCTTTCTTT.